This TCR beta chain was documented in a study of memory B cells and T cells in multiple sclerosis. Study-wide results and caveats: Clone-set sizes differed between compartments, so shared clonotype counts needed normalization.

Method: immunoSEQ multiplex PCR; TCRdb's copy keeps in-frame clones and lacks some. The sample consists of roughly 14,000 clones, about 70% of them appearing once. Points on this clone: Its antigen is undetermined.

V dropped 6 bases and J dropped 2 bases, with 14 bases sitting between them. This CDR3 is 14 amino acids long. Germline assignment: CDR1 MNHEY and CDR2 SVGAGI. This receptor was identified in a human donor with multiple sclerosis. The genes are TRBV6-5 and TRBJ2-7; D might be TRBD1 (6 bases). Sequences were obtained from memory (CD45RO+) CD4+ T cells from blood. The chain's CDR3 is CASRVHRVAYEQYF. The CDR3 DNA reads TGTGCCAGCAGGGTACACAGGGTGGCCTACGAGCAGTACTTC.